Listed here is a single T cell receptor (beta chain). Its matching antigen is unknown. A junction end diverges from the germline sequence, so it may reflect a read error. The researchers produced TCR beta cDNA from 450 to 600 ng total RNA with a constant-region primer. Slightly modified ARM-PCR served as the procedure for the TCR beta libraries. These libraries came from three rounds of nested multiplex PCR. TRBV1-TRBV30 forward primers and a C-beta reverse primer were used in the first two PCR rounds, which each ran for ten to eleven cycles. TCRdb called the multiplex PCR reads again in MiXCR, with one record for every CDR3 protein. The sample lists roughly 80,000 distinct CDR3 sequences, about three quarters occurring once. This sample stems from a study of tumor-infiltrating lymphocytes in primary liver carcinoma. The wider study: Patients were men and women aged 30 to 69 years.

Without any cell sorting, about 19-30 mg of bulk tissue yielded co-extracted RNA and DNA. Among the patients, all had chronic HBV infection and none had been treated. This CDR3 is 18 amino acids long. Overall study findings and caveats: Tumor region pairs overlapped more than did tumor-adjacent and tumor-blood pairs.

The rearrangement joins TRBV12-3 or TRBV12-4 to TRBJ2-2; TRBD2 matches 12 bases. The specimen sequenced was tumor-adjacent normal liver tissue. The source of this sequence is a man aged 35 to 55 with primary liver carcinoma and hepatitis B virus infection. CDR3 amino acids: CASSLSGTSGLNAGELFF. The CDR3 region has the DNA TGTGCCAGCAGTTTATCCGGGACTAGCGGGCTGAACGCCGGGGAACTGTTTTTT.